The clone carrying this TCR beta chain was found many times. The target antigen is unknown. The sample originates from a study of identical twins. CDR1 is LNHNV, CDR2 YYDKDF, per germline (reference sequence). Between the trimmed V and J ends, which lost 1 base and 2 bases, there was a span of 14 bases. The CDR3 covers 16 residues. Study results and limitations: With abundant cord blood beta clonotypes, insertions were fewer; memory repertoires showed no such pattern.

TCRdb fed the 5' RACE reads into MiXCR, producing one record per CDR3 protein. The table lists a few hundred thousand distinct CDR3 sequences, more than 6.5% of them singletons. There were only healthy Caucasians among the donors. These records were also assigned to another study, of yellow fever vaccine responses in identical twins. From that study: Twins' T cell vaccine responses reportedly looked partly convergent, partly personalized.

The source material was memory (CD45RO+) T cells sorted from blood. This clonotype was obtained from a woman between 18 and 29 years old in good health. J is TRBJ2-5 and V is TRBV15; D is perhaps TRBD1 (6 bases). The chain's CDR3 is CATSRGQGHPQETQYF. In DNA form, the CDR3 reads TGTGCCACCAGCAGAGGTCAGGGACACCCACAAGAGACCCAGTACTTC.